This TCR beta chain was recorded in a study of beta chain features in type 1 diabetes. Study outcomes and limitations: The study found fewer insertions and more deletions at VDJ junctions in type 1 diabetes patients. When cDNA is sequenced, cells with high TCR expression could be over-represented. All four CD4+ subsets of Type 1 diabetes patients contained TCRB CDR3s that were moderately but significantly shorter.

V lost 4 bases and J lost 7; bases outside the gene matches: 6. From germline, CDR1 is SGHDN and CDR2 FVKESK. This CDR3 is 14 amino acids long. One heparinised blood draw averaging roughly 120 mL was given by each donor. The whole isolated RNA underwent reverse transcription, so sequencing captured expressed TCRB transcripts. Naive, central memory and regulatory T cell samples produced a mean of approximately 3.9 million reads. Sequencing was performed with immunoSEQ multiplex PCR; in TCRdb, only in-frame clones are kept and a portion is missing. The sample lists 300,000 to 400,000 clones, over 8.5% occurring once. Concerning this clone: Its matching antigen is unknown.

V usage is TRBV14 and J usage is TRBJ1-4, with 7 bases lining up with TRBD1. The TCR sequence derives from a man aged 25 to 40 with type 1 diabetes. The sequencing sample was made of central memory CD4+ T cells from blood. The DNA of the CDR3 is TGTGCCAGCAGCCCGGGACAGATTATTGAAAAACTGTTTTTT. Amino acids: CASSPGQIIEKLFF.